These T cell receptor beta chains were read from a single sample in a study of Ad26.COV2.S vaccination and SARS-CoV-2 variants. Using immunoSEQ multiplex PCR, the repertoire was profiled, and TCRdb retains in-frame clones only, with some absent. The sample records over 100,000 clones, over 60% being singletons. The sequencing here drew on peripheral blood, taken after recovery from COVID-19. All receptors derive from a human donor who had recovered from COVID-19. The CDR3 runs from the conserved cysteine through the conserved F or W. Each record gives: D gene, V gene, J gene, clone size, CDR3 DNA, CDR3 protein. The D gene is left open where the match is weak. Rows give clone size only sometimes, using once, few, many, or a class for an expanded clone.

>NA|TRBV12-5|TRBJ2-5|NA
TGTGCTAGTGGAAGGCAGAACCAAGAGACCCAGTACTTC
CASGRQNQETQYF
>NA|TRBV15|TRBJ2-7|NA
TGTGCCACCAGCAGAGATATCGGGACCTCCTCCGAGCAGTACTTC
CATSRDIGTSSEQYF
>NA|TRBV19|TRBJ1-1|NA
TGTGCCAGTATCCCAGGCGGGGGAGTACGGACTGAAGCTTTCTTT
CASIPGGGVRTEAFF
>NA|TRBV6-5|TRBJ1-3|NA
TGTGCCACCCAGTTTCACGGGAGATTTGGAAACACCATATATTTT
CATQFHGRFGNTIYF
>NA|TRBV4-1|TRBJ1-2|NA
TGCGCCAGCAGCCAAGAGGGAAGGGAGAATGGCTACACCTTC
CASSQEGRENGYTF
>TRBD1|TRBV2|TRBJ2-5|once
TGTGCCAGCAGTGATATACAGGGGGCTCCTGGGGAGACCCAGTACTTC
CASSDIQGAPGETQYF
>NA|TRBV5-6|TRBJ2-2|few
TGTGCCAGCAGCTTTCTGGCGATGGGCGGGGAGCTGTTTTTT
CASSFLAMGGELFF
>TRBD1|TRBV11-3|TRBJ2-2|few
TGTGCCAGCGGACAGGCCGTGACCGGGGAGCTGTTTTTT
CASGQAVTGELFF
>TRBD2|TRBV5-1|TRBJ2-3|NA
TGCGCCAGCAGCATCGGACTAGCGGGGGGGAGCACAGATACGCAGTATTTT
CASSIGLAGGSTDTQYF
>TRBD1|TRBV2|TRBJ1-1|NA
TGTGCCAGCAGAGGGGGCCGCATGAACACTGAAGCTTTCTTT
CASRGGRMNTEAFF
>NA|TRBV6-6|TRBJ1-5|once
TGTGCCAGCAGTTTGTACAGGGACCAGCCCCAGCATTTT
CASSLYRDQPQHF
>NA|TRBV19|TRBJ1-5|few
TGTGCCACCTCGACAGGACCTGATCAGCCCCAGCATTTT
CATSTGPDQPQHF
>TRBD2|TRBV3-1/TRBV3-2|TRBJ2-5|NA
TGTGCCAGCAGCCTAAGCGGGGGGCAAGAGACCCAGTACTTC
CASSLSGGQETQYF
>NA|TRBV28|TRBJ2-5|NA
TGTGCCAGCAGTTCCCGTCAAGAGACCCAGTACTTC
CASSSRQETQYF
>TRBD1|TRBV29-1|TRBJ1-2|few
TGCAGCGTTGAGTCGACAGGGGGTGCCTATGGCTACACCTTC
CSVESTGGAYGYTF
>NA|TRBV30|TRBJ1-5|NA
TGTGCCTGGAGCCTTACGGAGGGGTCAATTCAGCCCCAGCATTTT
CAWSLTEGSIQPQHF
>TRBD1|TRBV30|TRBJ1-4|NA
TGTGCCTGGACGAGGGACAGGGGGCCCTCAACTAATGAAAAACTGTTTTTT
CAWTRDRGPSTNEKLFF
>TRBD2|TRBV24-1|TRBJ2-3|NA
TGTGCCACCAGTGATGCGGGGACTAGCGGGTACACAGATACGCAGTATTTT
CATSDAGTSGYTDTQYF
>TRBD1|TRBV27|TRBJ1-3|once
TGTGCCAGCAGGGGACAGGGGAATGGAAACACCATATATTTT
CASRGQGNGNTIYF
>TRBD1|TRBV7-9|TRBJ2-3|NA
TGTGCCAGCAGCCCCGGACAGGGGTTGACAGATACGCAGTATTTT
CASSPGQGLTDTQYF
>NA|TRBV14|TRBJ2-7|NA
TGTGCCAGCAGCCAATGGGACACCGCTTCCTACGAGCAGTACTTC
CASSQWDTASYEQYF
>TRBD2|TRBV9|TRBJ2-1|NA
TGTGCCAGCAGCGTGGGACTAGCGGGCAACAATGAGCAGTTCTTC
CASSVGLAGNNEQFF
>NA|TRBV13|TRBJ2-7|NA
TGTGCCAGCAGCTTTTCCCAAAGTAACCACGAGCAGTACTTC
CASSFSQSNHEQYF
>NA|TRBV6-5|TRBJ2-1|once
TGTGCCAGCAGTTACTCTTCCATAAGCTCCTACAATGAGCAGTTCTTC
CASSYSSISSYNEQFF
>NA|TRBV4-1|TRBJ2-1|NA
TGCGCCAGCAGAAGAGAGGGACTTTACAATGAGCAGTTCTTC
CASRREGLYNEQFF
>NA|TRBV12-3/TRBV12-4|TRBJ1-4|NA
TGTGCCAACCGTTTAAGGGTGGGAGAAAAACTGTTTTTT
CANRLRVGEKLFF
>TRBD2|TRBV19|TRBJ2-3|once
TGTGCCAGTAGTATAAACCAGCGGGGTAGAGGGGCAGATACGCAGTATTTT
CASSINQRGRGADTQYF
>NA|TRBV7-2|TRBJ2-2|NA
TGTGCCAGCAGCCCCCACAGCACCGGGGAGCTGTTTTTT
CASSPHSTGELFF
>TRBD2|TRBV5-4|TRBJ2-1|once
TGTGCCAGCAGCCTACCGGGACTAGCCCCACTTGAGCAGTTCTTC
CASSLPGLAPLEQFF
>NA|TRBV25-1|TRBJ2-1|NA
TGTGCCAGCAGTGAATATGAGGGCTCCTACAATGAGCAGTTCTTC
CASSEYEGSYNEQFF
>TRBD1|TRBV4-3|TRBJ1-5|NA
TGCGCCAGCAGCCAAGGACAGGGAGAACAGCCCCAGCATTTT
CASSQGQGEQPQHF
>NA|TRBV2|TRBJ2-2|NA
TGTGCCAGCAGTGCGGGGAACACCGGGGAGCTGTTTTTT
CASSAGNTGELFF
>NA|TRBV24-1|TRBJ1-5|once
TGTGCCACCAAAAGGAGGGATAGCAATCAGCCCCAGCATTTT
CATKRRDSNQPQHF
>NA|TRBV29-1|TRBJ2-7|NA
TGCAGCGTTTCCCCCACTAGCTACGAGCAGTACTTC
CSVSPTSYEQYF
>NA|TRBV15|TRBJ2-7|few
TGTGCCACCAGCCCTGGGATAGCCCGGGGGGAGCAGTACTTC
CATSPGIARGEQYF
>TRBD1|TRBV12-3/TRBV12-4|TRBJ1-1|NA
TGTGCCAGCAGACGACAGGGGGCCTCTGAAGCTTTCTTT
CASRRQGASEAFF
>NA|TRBV14|TRBJ2-1|NA
TGTGCCAGCAGCCAAGATCTCCAGGGAAAGGTGTTCTTC
CASSQDLQGKVFF
>NA|TRBV9|TRBJ1-3|NA
TGTGCCAGCAGCGTAGTGGGGGGCTCTGGAAACACCATATATTTT
CASSVVGGSGNTIYF
>NA|TRBV3-1/TRBV3-2|TRBJ2-7|NA
TGTGCCAGCAGCCAATCATCGTCGGGCAGCTACGAGCAGTACTTC
CASSQSSSGSYEQYF
>NA|TRBV7-6|TRBJ1-2|NA
TGTGCCAGCAGCCCCGGGGGGGGAAATAACTATGGCTACACCTTC
CASSPGGGNNYGYTF
>NA|TRBV30|TRBJ1-2|NA
TGTGCCTGGACCCTCGGGGGGTCCCTTTATGGCTACACCTTC
CAWTLGGSLYGYTF
>NA|TRBV10-3|TRBJ1-3|NA
TGTGCCATCAGTGATTCGGTGAGCTCTGGAAACACCATATATTTT
CAISDSVSSGNTIYF
>NA|TRBV9|TRBJ2-2|NA
TGTGCCAGCAGCGCTAGGGGCGGCACCGGGGAGCTGTTTTTT
CASSARGGTGELFF
>NA|TRBV19|TRBJ1-1|NA
TGTGCCAGTAGTGAGTGGGGGCTGGGGATGAACACTGAAGCTTTCTTT
CASSEWGLGMNTEAFF
>NA|TRBV28|TRBJ1-1|NA
TGTGCCAGCACCACCCCGAGGGGGGCGAACACTGAAGCTTTCTTT
CASTTPRGANTEAFF
>TRBD1|TRBV6-1|TRBJ1-4|NA
TGTGCCAGCAGTGAGGACAGGGGTAGCGAAAAACTGTTTTTT
CASSEDRGSEKLFF
>NA|TRBV28|TRBJ2-7|NA
TGTGCCAGCAGCGGTTACGAGCAGTACTTC
CASSGYEQYF
>TRBD1|TRBV6-5|TRBJ1-2|NA
TGTGCCAGCAGTACCGACAGGGGGGGTGGCTACACCTTC
CASSTDRGGGYTF